The sequence of this TCR beta chain was determined in a study of cytomegalovirus exposure and HLA in healthy donors. V was clipped by 8 bases and J by 3 bases; unmatched bases: 6. Germline V gives CDR1 SNHLY, CDR2 FYNNEI. The CDR3 loop spans 14 amino acids. Researchers ran the PCR with 60 Vbeta and 13 Jbeta primers. TCRdb keeps only in-frame clones here, not all; method: immunoSEQ multiplex PCR. Its table lists 68,000 or so clones. The rearrangement links TRBV2 to TRBJ2-1; the match to TRBD2 covers 8 bases. Sequenced material: PBMCs. The receptor was isolated from a female donor in good health and CMV-seropositive. This chain's CDR3 is CASLGSGIYNEQFF. The CDR3 nucleotides are TGTGCCAGCTTAGGTAGCGGGATCTACAATGAGCAGTTCTTC.